One sample yielded the 3 T cell receptor beta chains listed below, sequenced in a study of T cells in Graves' hyperthyroidism and ophthalmopathy. RNA transcripts yielded amplified TCR beta CDR3 regions. First-round RT-PCR with HTBI primers amplified the TCR CDR3 region. TCRdb used MiXCR to reprocess the multiplex PCR reads, holding one entry per CDR3 protein. The data contain around 290,000 distinct CDR3 sequences, about 17% of them seen just once; the ten biggest clones take up over 50%. What was sequenced was blood. Receptors were obtained from a woman aged 60-70 years with Graves' ophthalmopathy.

Many counts were recorded for this clonotype. V gene TRBV10-3 combines with J gene TRBJ2-7, with D perhaps matching TRBD1 (5 bases). The CDR3 covers 15 residues. Germline-derived CDR1 and CDR2 are ENHRY and SYGVKD. The V and J ends lost 3 bases and 2 bases respectively, with 14 bases between them. This CDR3 reads CAISEDFQGPYEQYF. CDR3 DNA sequence: TGTGCCATCAGTGAAGACTTTCAGGGTCCCTACGAGCAGTACTTC.

This clonotype was recorded at least ten times. The rearrangement uses TRBV7-2 and TRBJ1-3; a weak D match, TRBD1 (5 bases). The length of the CDR3 is 15 residues. In germline, CDR1 is SGHTA, CDR2 FQGNSA. V was trimmed by 0 bases and J by 2 bases, leaving 8 bases between them. As DNA, the CDR3 is TGTGCCAGCAGCTTAGCCGCGGGGGCTGGAAACACCATATATTTT. Its protein is CASSLAAGAGNTIYF.

This clonotype was detected only a few times. The chain employs TRBV14 and TRBJ2-6; TRBD2 might be the D (5 bases). The CDR3 covers 18 residues. V was clipped by 0 bases and J by 3 bases, with 15 bases between them. Germline V CDR1 and CDR2: SGHDN, FVKESK. CDR3 nucleotide sequence: TGTGCCAGCAGCCAAGATATGCCGGGGTCTTATGGGGCCAACGTCCTGACTTTC. Its translation: CASSQDMPGSYGANVLTF.